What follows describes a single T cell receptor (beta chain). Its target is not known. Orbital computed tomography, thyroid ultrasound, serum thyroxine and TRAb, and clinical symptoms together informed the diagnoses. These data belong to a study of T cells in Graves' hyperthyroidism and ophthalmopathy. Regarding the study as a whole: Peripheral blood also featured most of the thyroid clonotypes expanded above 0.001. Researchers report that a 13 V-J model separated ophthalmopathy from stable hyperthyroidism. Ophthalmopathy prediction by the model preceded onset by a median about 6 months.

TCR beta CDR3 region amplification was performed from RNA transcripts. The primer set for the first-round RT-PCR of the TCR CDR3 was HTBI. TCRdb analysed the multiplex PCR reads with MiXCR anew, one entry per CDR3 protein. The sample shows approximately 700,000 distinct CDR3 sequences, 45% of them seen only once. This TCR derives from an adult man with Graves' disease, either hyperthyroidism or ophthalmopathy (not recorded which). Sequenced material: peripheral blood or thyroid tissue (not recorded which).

CDR3 residues: CASSQSGSGSYEQYF. In nucleotides, the CDR3 is TGTGCCAGCAGCCAAAGCGGGAGCGGGTCCTACGAGCAGTACTTC. The rearrangement uses TRBV7-9 and TRBJ2-7; 8 bases align to TRBD2. Germline-derived CDR1 and CDR2 are SEHNR and FQNEAQ (reference sequence). The junction had 7 bases not matched to a gene; V was cut back by 5 bases and J by 1 base. This CDR3 region has 15 residues.